These T cell receptor beta chains were read from a single sample in a study of post-analysis software for immune sequencing data. One entry per CDR3 protein, called by TCRdb with MiXCR from the PCR reads. The sample has around 770,000 distinct CDR3 sequences, about 43% seen once. Sequenced material: blood. The receptor source for this set is a girl between 5 and 17 years old with multiple sclerosis. Each CDR3 is given with its conserved first and last residue. The D gene is left open where the match is weak. Only some rows state a clone size, as once, few, many or a class for expanded clones.

CASSVNEKLFF	TGTGCCAGCAGTGTCAATGAAAAACTGTTTTTT	many	TRBJ1-4	TRBV25-1	.
CSARDLQAGGYEQFF	TGCAGTGCTAGAGATCTTCAAGCGGGAGGGTATGAGCAGTTCTTC	.	TRBJ2-1	TRBV20-1	TRBD2
CSVDSEAFF	TGCAGCGTTGACTCTGAAGCTTTCTTT	few	TRBJ1-1	TRBV29-1	.
CSAPSWASGANVLTF	TGCAGTGCACCCTCGTGGGCCTCTGGGGCCAACGTCCTGACTTTC	many	TRBJ2-6	TRBV20-1	.
CASSPGDYNEQFF	TGTGCCAGCAGCCCGGGGGACTACAATGAGCAGTTCTTC	few	TRBJ2-1	TRBV6-4	.
CASSLKTQYF	TGTGCCAGCAGCTTAAAGACCCAGTACTTC	.	TRBJ2-5	TRBV7-9	.
CASSGGTNTEAFF	TGCGCCAGCAGCGGGGGAACGAACACTGAAGCTTTCTTT	few	TRBJ1-1	TRBV5-1	.
CASSYQGVGYGYTF	TGTGCCAGCAGTTATCAGGGTGTAGGCTATGGCTACACCTTC	.	TRBJ1-2	TRBV6-5	.
CSAKMAGGSPTDTQYF	TGCAGTGCTAAGATGGCGGGCGGCAGCCCCACAGATACGCAGTATTTT	.	TRBJ2-3	TRBV20-1	.
CSVEDSSTYEQYF	TGCAGCGTTGAAGATTCCAGTACCTACGAGCAGTACTTC	few	TRBJ2-7	TRBV29-1	.
CATSDPGAPDEQFF	TGTGCCACCAGTGATCCCGGGGCGCCGGATGAGCAGTTCTTC	few	TRBJ2-1	TRBV24-1	.
CASSSTWEQYF	TGTGCCAGCAGCTCTACCTGGGAGCAGTACTTC	.	TRBJ2-7	TRBV7-9	.
CASSGNEPPDTEAFF	TGTGCCAGCAGTGGAAACGAGCCACCGGACACTGAAGCTTTCTTT	few	TRBJ1-1	TRBV6-2/TRBV6-3	.
CASSRYREGGSEAFF	TGTGCCAGCAGTAGATACAGGGAAGGTGGCTCTGAAGCTTTCTTT	.	TRBJ1-1	TRBV6-1	.
CVSSLGLGGGYTF	TGTGTCAGCAGCCTCGGACTCGGGGGTGGCTACACCTTC	.	TRBJ1-2	TRBV9	.
CATSDLGLAGGRDTQYF	TGTGCCACCAGTGACTTGGGACTAGCGGGAGGGCGAGATACGCAGTATTTT	.	TRBJ2-3	TRBV24-1	TRBD2
CSASARDRGSDTQYF	TGCAGTGCTAGTGCGCGGGACAGGGGCTCAGATACGCAGTATTTT	few	TRBJ2-3	TRBV20-1	TRBD1
CSVAAQGAFNEQFF	TGCAGCGTTGCCGCACAGGGGGCGTTCAATGAGCAGTTCTTC	few	TRBJ2-1	TRBV29-1	TRBD1
CASRLAVLGQFSTDTQYF	TGTGCCAGCAGGCTAGCGGTTCTGGGGCAATTTAGCACAGATACGCAGTATTTT	few	TRBJ2-3	TRBV27	TRBD2
CASSPFSGPSSYNEQFF	TGTGCCAGCAGCCCCTTTAGCGGGCCAAGCTCCTACAATGAGCAGTTCTTC	.	TRBJ2-1	TRBV4-2	TRBD2
CASSEQGSETQYF	TGTGCCAGCAGTGAGCAAGGGTCGGAGACCCAGTACTTC	few	TRBJ2-5	TRBV2	.
CSATPHDSCHEQYF	TGCAGTGCTACCCCCCACGACAGTTGCCACGAGCAGTACTTC	.	TRBJ2-7	TRBV20-1	.
CSVESDGIYSYEQYF	TGCAGCGTTGAAAGTGACGGCATTTACTCCTACGAGCAGTACTTC	few	TRBJ2-7	TRBV29-1	.
CSATDTTPVQFF	TGCAGCGCCACGGACACCACTCCTGTGCAGTTCTTC	.	TRBJ2-1	TRBV29-1	.
CASSPRYPTYNEQFF	TGTGCCAGCAGCCCCCGGTACCCAACCTACAATGAGCAGTTCTTC	.	TRBJ2-1	TRBV14	.
CASSRQFPPYEQYF	TGTGCCAGCAGTCGACAGTTCCCTCCCTACGAGCAGTACTTC	.	TRBJ2-7	TRBV6-2/TRBV6-3	.
CASSLDSVNTEAFF	TGCGCCAGCAGCCTGGACAGCGTGAACACTGAAGCTTTCTTT	few	TRBJ1-1	TRBV5-1	.
CASSLAATGTGAYGYTF	TGTGCCAGCAGCTTAGCCGCAACCGGGACAGGGGCCTATGGCTACACCTTC	.	TRBJ1-2	TRBV7-6	TRBD1
CSGGQTNTGELFF	TGCAGCGGCGGACAGACGAACACCGGGGAGCTGTTTTTT	.	TRBJ2-2	TRBV29-1	.
CSVELAGGPNEQFF	TGCAGCGTGGAACTAGCGGGAGGGCCCAATGAGCAGTTCTTC	.	TRBJ2-1	TRBV29-1	TRBD2
CASNEGLETQYF	TGTGCCAGCAACGAGGGGCTTGAGACCCAGTACTTC	.	TRBJ2-5	TRBV6-2/TRBV6-3	.
CASSATSGYSTDTQYF	TGTGCCAGCAGCGCAACTAGCGGGTACAGCACAGATACGCAGTATTTT	.	TRBJ2-3	TRBV28	TRBD2
CASSQTIIAGSYNEQFF	TGTGCCAGCAGCCAGACCATAATAGCGGGATCCTACAATGAGCAGTTCTTC	.	TRBJ2-1	TRBV6-1	TRBD2
CASSLVGPSGGYEQYF	TGTGCCAGCAGCTTAGTTGGGCCTAGCGGGGGATACGAGCAGTACTTC	few	TRBJ2-7	TRBV11-2	TRBD2
CASSLGGYLEAFF	TGTGCCAGCAGCCTAGGAGGCTATCTTGAAGCTTTCTTT	.	TRBJ1-1	TRBV5-5	.
CSVGLAGYADTQYF	TGCAGCGTTGGACTAGCGGGATATGCAGATACGCAGTATTTT	few	TRBJ2-3	TRBV29-1	TRBD2
CASPLRDSENTGELFF	TGTGCCAGTCCCTTACGGGACAGCGAGAACACCGGGGAGCTGTTTTTT	.	TRBJ2-2	TRBV7-2	TRBD1
CSVEDPSGGNYEQYF	TGCAGCGTTGAAGATCCCAGCGGGGGAAACTACGAGCAGTACTTC	.	TRBJ2-7	TRBV29-1	TRBD2
CASSSLGGREETQYF	TGTGCCAGCAGCTCCCTGGGGGGTAGGGAAGAGACCCAGTACTTC	few	TRBJ2-5	TRBV7-2	.
CSARGGLAGVSLGEQFF	TGCAGTGCTAGAGGGGGACTAGCGGGAGTGAGTTTGGGTGAGCAGTTCTTC	few	TRBJ2-1	TRBV20-1	TRBD2
CASSLSTRAGETQYF	TGTGCCAGCAGTTTATCGACGAGGGCCGGAGAGACCCAGTACTTC	.	TRBJ2-5	TRBV27	.
CASSPAGASSYNEQFF	TGTGCCAGCAGTCCAGCGGGAGCCAGCTCCTACAATGAGCAGTTCTTC	.	TRBJ2-1	TRBV12-3/TRBV12-4	TRBD2
CAISESLAGGLEQYF	TGTGCCATCAGTGAGTCACTAGCGGGAGGGCTCGAGCAGTACTTC	.	TRBJ2-7	TRBV10-3	TRBD2
CSVDKPPSTAGGPTDTQYF	TGCAGCGTTGATAAACCCCCTTCCACTGCGGGAGGGCCCACAGATACGCAGTATTTT	few	TRBJ2-3	TRBV29-1	TRBD2
CASSLATGPPYEQYF	TGCGCCAGCAGCTTGGCCACTGGCCCTCCCTACGAGCAGTACTTC	.	TRBJ2-7	TRBV5-1	.
CASSQGTRLMSSQETQYF	TGTGCCAGCAGCCAAGGCACCCGACTGATGTCCTCCCAAGAGACCCAGTACTTC	few	TRBJ2-5	TRBV3-1	.
CASSADRFTTDTQYF	TGTGCCAGCAGCGCGGACAGGTTCACCACAGATACGCAGTATTTT	few	TRBJ2-3	TRBV11-1	TRBD1
CASSYRATGELFF	TGTGCCAGCAGTTACAGGGCCACCGGGGAGCTGTTTTTT	.	TRBJ2-2	TRBV6-5	.
CASSDGISGANVLTF	TGTGCCAGCAGCGACGGCATCTCTGGGGCCAACGTCCTGACTTTC	.	TRBJ2-6	TRBV9	.
CASSPWLSGRGTDTQYF	TGTGCCAGCAGCCCCTGGCTTAGCGGGAGGGGAACAGATACGCAGTATTTT	.	TRBJ2-3	TRBV6-1	TRBD2
CASSSRGQELAVTYEQYF	TGTGCCAGCAGCTCCAGGGGGCAGGAACTAGCGGTTACGTACGAGCAGTACTTC	.	TRBJ2-7	TRBV7-8	.
CASSLASWGGAPSDDEQFF	TGTGCCAGCAGCTTAGCGTCGTGGGGGGGAGCGCCCTCCGACGATGAGCAGTTCTTC	.	TRBJ2-1	TRBV7-9	TRBD2